The 10 T cell receptor beta chains presented below share a single source sample, sequenced in a study of T cell changes during pregnancy in multiple sclerosis (dated by TCRdb to between 2018 and 2021). To prepare the library, the immunoSEQ multiplex PCR assay was applied. TCRdb stores this immuneACCESS table with in-frame sequences only. Part of the clones is absent; in the studies checked, under half of the shortfall reflects unresolved V genes, and no reason is known for the rest. The sample contains over 100,000 clones, 80% to 95% of them found a single time. Roughly 1.4% of the sample rests with the top ten. The specimen comprised peripheral blood, sampled in the third trimester of pregnancy. These receptors were obtained from a female donor with multiple sclerosis, enrolled in a pregnancy study.

The V call is TRBV6-1, the J call TRBJ1-5; 8 nucleotides align to TRBD1. After removal of 10 bases from V and 3 bases from J, the junction contained 5 bases not matched to a gene. CDR3 length: 13 residues. Germline V gives CDR1 MNHNS, CDR2 SASEGT. CDR3 sequence: CAIRQGINQPQHF. CDR3 DNA: TGTGCCATCCGACAGGGGATCAATCAGCCCCAGCATTTT.

This chain joins TRBV28 and TRBJ2-1, with 12 positions matching TRBD2. The CDR3 has 19 amino acids. With 4 bases clipped from V and 7 bases from J, the junction kept 17 bases outside the gene matches. The V gene's germline CDR1 is MDHEN and CDR2 SYDVKM. In DNA form, the CDR3 reads TGTGCCAGCAGTTCCTTAAATTTACTCTCTAGCGGGAGGGGGAATGAGCAGTTCTTC. It translates to CASSSLNLLSSGRGNEQFF.

The rearrangement joins TRBV28 to TRBJ2-3, with 7 bases fitting TRBD2. Germline-derived CDR1 and CDR2 are MDHEN and SYDVKM. This CDR3 has 14 residues. V trimming: 2 bases; J trimming: 2 bases; junction bases outside the gene matches: 1. In DNA form, the CDR3 reads TGTGCCAGCAGTTTAGCGGGAGACACAGATACGCAGTATTTT. It is translated as CASSLAGDTDTQYF.

J is TRBJ2-5 and V is TRBV19; 7 bases line up with TRBD2. Per germline, CDR1 LNHDA and CDR2 SQIVND (reference sequence). This CDR3 comprises 15 residues. The V gene end was trimmed by 3 bases and the J gene end by 1 base; junction bases not matched to a gene: 5. DNA of the CDR3: TGTGCCAGTAGTATGGGAGGGCTTCCCCAAGAGACCCAGTACTTC. Residues: CASSMGGLPQETQYF. Looking up the rest from reference TRBV19 and TRBJ2-5 gives the full variable domain: DGGITQSPKYLFRKEGQNVTLSCEQNLNHDAMYWYRQDPGQGLRLIYYSQIVNDFQKGDIAEGYSVSREKKESFPLTVTSAQKNPTAFYLCASSMGGLPQETQYFGPGTRLLVL.

The rearrangement uses TRBV19 and TRBJ1-1; 12 nucleotides line up with TRBD1. This CDR3 has 18 residues. V trimming: 6 bases; J trimming: 3 bases; junction bases outside the gene matches: 14. CDR1 is LNHDA, CDR2 SQIVND, per germline (reference sequence). The CDR3 DNA reads TGTGCCAGTAGCGGGACAGGGGGCCGTAAATCGTGGTACACTGAAGCTTTCTTT. It encodes CASSGTGGRKSWYTEAFF.

The chain carries TRBV27 and TRBJ2-3; 13 bases align to TRBD2. Germline CDR1 and CDR2: MNHEY and SMNVEV (reference sequence). The CDR3 is 16 amino acids. With 6 bases clipped from V and 6 bases from J, the junction kept 9 bases outside the gene matches. DNA for the CDR3: TGTGCCAGCAGCCCTTTACTAGCGGGAGGGGGGGATACGCAGTATTTT. Residues: CASSPLLAGGGDTQYF.

The chain is built from TRBV5-8 and TRBJ2-2, with D possibly being TRBD2 (7 bases). Per the germline V gene, CDR1 is SGHTS and CDR2 is YDEGEE. CDR3 size: 16 residues. V was shortened by 0 bases and J by 1 base, with 10 bases between the two germline ends. Here the CDR3 DNA reads TGTGCCAGCAGCTTGGGAGCGGGACAGAACACCGGGGAGCTGTTTTTT. Residues: CASSLGAGQNTGELFF.

J is TRBJ1-5 and V is TRBV19; 7 bases match TRBD1. CDR1 is LNHDA and CDR2 is SQIVND in the germline V gene (reference sequence). With 6 bases clipped from V and 1 base from J, the junction kept 3 bases outside the gene matches. CDR3 length: 14 amino acids. The chain's CDR3 is CASRSRGSNQPQHF. As DNA, the CDR3 is TGTGCCAGTAGGTCCAGGGGGAGCAATCAGCCCCAGCATTTT.

The rearrangement uses TRBV6-6 and TRBJ2-1, with TRBD2 as a possible D gene (5 bases). The CDR3 has 14 residues. Germline assignment: CDR1 MNHNY and CDR2 SVGAGI (reference sequence). With 0 bases removed from V and 6 bases from J, the gap between germline ends came to 9 bases. The CDR3 nucleotides read TGTGCCAGCAGTTACTCGATCCGGGGCAATGAGCAGTTCTTC. Translation: CASSYSIRGNEQFF.

This CDR3 is CASSPAGAGAYNEQFF. The CDR3 DNA reads as TGTGCCAGCAGCCCTGCTGGAGCGGGGGCATACAATGAGCAGTTCTTC. The chain couples TRBV5-6 to TRBJ2-1, with TRBD2 matching 8 bases. Germline loops: CDR1 SGHDT, CDR2 YYEEEE. This CDR3 spans 16 amino acids. V was pared by 4 bases and J by 4 bases, with 10 bases of the junction left unmatched.